The clone carrying this TCR beta chain has only one observation. This sample was taken from a study of cytomegalovirus exposure and HLA in healthy donors. The PCR employed 60 Vbeta primers together with 13 Jbeta primers. Assay used: immunoSEQ multiplex PCR; TCRdb lists only in-frame clones, some missing. Seen here are 140,000 to 150,000 clones, roughly 80% observed once, and the top ten hold 2.9%. The CDR3 is 15 amino acids. Germline-derived CDR1 and CDR2 are SGHAT and FQNNGV. V lost 1 base and J lost 1, with 10 bases in between. This sequence originates from a woman aged 25 to 39 in good health and CMV-seronegative. Sequencing was performed on PBMCs. The chain employs TRBV11-2 and TRBJ1-1; D not certain. This CDR3 reads CASSLVTGRNTEAFF. CDR3 in DNA: TGTGCCAGCAGCTTAGTTACGGGGAGGAACACTGAAGCTTTCTTT.